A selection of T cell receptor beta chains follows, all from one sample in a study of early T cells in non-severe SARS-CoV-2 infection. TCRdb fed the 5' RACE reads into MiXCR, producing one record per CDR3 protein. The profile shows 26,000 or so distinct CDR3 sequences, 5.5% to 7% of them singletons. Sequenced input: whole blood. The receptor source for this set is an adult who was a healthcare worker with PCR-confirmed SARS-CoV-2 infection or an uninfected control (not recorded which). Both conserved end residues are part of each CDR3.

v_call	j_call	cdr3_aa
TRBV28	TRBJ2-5	CASSLGPLKTQYF
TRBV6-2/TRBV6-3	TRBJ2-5	CASSPRSGGHGGETQYF
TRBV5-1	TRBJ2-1	CASRYQGYSYNEQFF
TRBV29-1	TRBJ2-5	CSPAEGQTQYF
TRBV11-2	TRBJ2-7	CASSARTGAYEQYF
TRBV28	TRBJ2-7	CASSLEGTAYEQYF
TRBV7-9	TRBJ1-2	CASSLLTAHTF
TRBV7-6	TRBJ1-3	CASSATGEDGNTIYF
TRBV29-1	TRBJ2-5	CSDRPTGTAQETQYF
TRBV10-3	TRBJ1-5	CAINSGTGDINQPQHF
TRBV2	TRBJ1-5	CASTRDGAGNQPQHF
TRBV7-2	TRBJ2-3	CASSLVASGGTDTQYF
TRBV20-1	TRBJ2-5	CSADGRTQETQYF
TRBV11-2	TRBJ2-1	CASSSLRGLSYNEQFF
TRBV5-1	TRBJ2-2	CASSLSRTDGLPNTGELFF
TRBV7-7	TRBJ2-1	CASSLTGRNEQFF
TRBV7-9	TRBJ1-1	CASSSPTGTEAFF
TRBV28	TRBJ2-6	CASSLSGTSAGGANVLTF
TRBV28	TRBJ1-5	CASSLRDLGDQPQHF
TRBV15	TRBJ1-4	CATSRQGMTNEKLFF
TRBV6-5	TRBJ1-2	CASSQGPIYGYTF
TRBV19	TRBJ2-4	CASSIGTGAGAKNIQYF
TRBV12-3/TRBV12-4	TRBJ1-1	CASTHLGGLNTEAFF
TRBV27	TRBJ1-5	CASSRDRNQPQHF
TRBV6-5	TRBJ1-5	CASSTKRDRNQPQHF
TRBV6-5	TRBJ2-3	CASSTGSSTDTQYF
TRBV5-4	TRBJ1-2	CASSSPRGNNYGYTF
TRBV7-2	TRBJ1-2	CASSRTRGYGYTF
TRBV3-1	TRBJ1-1	CASSQERGSLQGKGVQAFF
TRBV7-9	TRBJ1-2	CASSLLGVGNTYGYTF
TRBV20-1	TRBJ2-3	CSAEPGLYTDTQYF
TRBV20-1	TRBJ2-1	CSARGSRGYNEQFF
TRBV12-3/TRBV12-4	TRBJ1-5	CASSLFGGNQPQHF
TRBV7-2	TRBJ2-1	CASSFGQGPVEQFF
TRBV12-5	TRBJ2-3	CASGSWPSGDEDTQYF
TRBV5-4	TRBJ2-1	CASSLGSGVGNEQFF
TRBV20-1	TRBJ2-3	CSARDMGAQGFDTQYF
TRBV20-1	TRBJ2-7	CSATGTSYEQYF
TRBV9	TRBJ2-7	CASSPQQVTYEQYF
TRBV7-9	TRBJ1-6	CASSLAGLNSPLHF
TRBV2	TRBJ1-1	CASSGRQGRAEAFF
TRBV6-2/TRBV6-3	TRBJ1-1	CATEGVTGMNTEAFF